Listed below are T cell receptor beta chains from one sample, sequenced in a study of CD8 T cells in Susac syndrome. Each CDR3 protein is one row after TCRdb ran MiXCR on the immunoSEQ multiplex PCR reads. The sample lists about 180,000 distinct CDR3 sequences; roughly 94% were seen once. The sequenced sample consisted of CD4+ T cells from PBMCs. These receptors all come from a human donor with Susac syndrome. Both conserved end residues are part of each CDR3. A D gene is named only where the DNA matches it firmly. Size values are once, few and many counts, or a class for expanded clones, and some rows have none.

V: TRBV12-3/TRBV12-4; size: -; D: -; J: TRBJ1-2; CDR3: CASNWGLYGYTF; DNA: TGTGCCAGCAACTGGGGTCTCTATGGCTACACCTTC
V: TRBV28; size: -; D: -; J: TRBJ2-3; CDR3: CASGGRTDTERQYF; DNA: TGTGCCAGCGGTGGTAGGACGGACACAGAGAGGCAGTATTTT
V: TRBV9; size: -; D: -; J: TRBJ2-1; CDR3: CASSVYGAHNEQFF; DNA: TGTGCCAGCAGCGTATACGGGGCCCACAATGAGCAGTTCTTC
V: TRBV30; size: few; D: -; J: TRBJ1-1; CDR3: CAWSSREAAFF; DNA: TGTGCCTGGAGTTCTAGGGAGGCGGCTTTCTTT
V: TRBV5-1; size: -; D: TRBD2; J: TRBJ2-3; CDR3: CASSLEGTSGSTDTQYF; DNA: TGCGCCAGCAGCTTGGAGGGGACTAGCGGGAGCACAGATACGCAGTATTTT
V: TRBV5-1; size: once; D: -; J: TRBJ1-3; CDR3: CASSFGGSSGNTIYF; DNA: TGCGCCAGCAGTTTTGGGGGCAGCTCTGGAAACACCATATATTTT
V: TRBV12-3/TRBV12-4; size: -; D: TRBD1; J: TRBJ2-1; CDR3: CASSLGQVQFF; DNA: TGTGCCAGCAGTTTGGGACAGGTGCAGTTCTTC
V: TRBV20-1; size: -; D: TRBD1; J: TRBJ2-5; CDR3: CSARDTTGGQETQYF; DNA: TGCAGTGCTAGAGATACGACAGGGGGCCAAGAGACCCAGTACTTC
V: TRBV20-1; size: -; D: -; J: TRBJ1-3; CDR3: CSARDGVSGNTIYF; DNA: TGCAGTGCCAGGGACGGAGTCTCTGGAAACACCATATATTTT
V: TRBV4-2; size: -; D: -; J: TRBJ2-6; CDR3: CASSQDWLSGANVLTF; DNA: TGTGCCAGCAGCCAAGATTGGCTGAGTGGGGCCAACGTCCTGACTTTC
V: TRBV30; size: -; D: -; J: TRBJ2-3; CDR3: CAWSAGATDTQYF; DNA: TGTGCCTGGAGTGCGGGGGCCACAGATACGCAGTATTTT
V: TRBV30; size: -; D: TRBD1; J: TRBJ2-5; CDR3: CAWEGRTGGTETQYF; DNA: TGTGCCTGGGAGGGCCGGACAGGGGGCACGGAGACCCAGTACTTC
V: TRBV4-2; size: -; D: -; J: TRBJ2-7; CDR3: CASSQERVGYEQYF; DNA: TGTGCCAGCAGCCAAGAGAGGGTAGGCTACGAGCAGTACTTC
V: TRBV6-6; size: -; D: TRBD1; J: TRBJ1-5; CDR3: CASSFRQGSNQPQHF; DNA: TGTGCCAGCAGCTTCCGACAGGGTAGCAATCAGCCCCAGCATTTT
V: TRBV11-2; size: -; D: -; J: TRBJ1-3; CDR3: CASSLGTGGNTIYF; DNA: TGTGCCAGCAGCCTCGGGACGGGTGGAAACACCATATATTTT
V: TRBV12-3/TRBV12-4; size: -; D: -; J: TRBJ2-2; CDR3: CASSRDSLNTGELFF; DNA: TGTGCCAGCAGTAGAGACAGTCTGAACACCGGGGAGCTGTTTTTT
V: TRBV5-4; size: -; D: -; J: TRBJ2-5; CDR3: CASSWETARGTQYF; DNA: TGTGCCAGCAGCTGGGAGACAGCGAGGGGGACCCAGTACTTC
V: TRBV7-9; size: -; D: TRBD2; J: TRBJ2-1; CDR3: CASSPGLAGVWNEQFF; DNA: TGTGCCAGCAGCCCAGGACTAGCGGGAGTGTGGAATGAGCAGTTCTTC
V: TRBV5-1; size: -; D: -; J: TRBJ2-7; CDR3: CASSLDLPSWDEQYF; DNA: TGCGCCAGCAGCTTGGATTTGCCTAGCTGGGACGAGCAGTACTTC
V: TRBV12-3/TRBV12-4; size: -; D: -; J: TRBJ1-1; CDR3: CASGPGILNTEAFF; DNA: TGTGCCAGCGGCCCGGGGATCCTGAACACTGAAGCTTTCTTT
V: TRBV29-1; size: -; D: TRBD1; J: TRBJ1-2; CDR3: CSVGGEGTERNYGYTF; DNA: TGCAGCGTTGGAGGGGAAGGGACAGAAAGAAACTATGGCTACACCTTC
V: TRBV7-9; size: -; D: -; J: TRBJ2-3; CDR3: CASSSRSDTQYF; DNA: TGTGCCAGCAGCTCTCGTTCAGATACGCAGTATTTT
V: TRBV20-1; size: -; D: TRBD1; J: TRBJ1-1; CDR3: CSARSRWQGGTEAFF; DNA: TGCAGTGCTAGATCAAGGTGGCAGGGGGGAACTGAAGCTTTCTTT
V: TRBV18; size: -; D: TRBD1; J: TRBJ1-2; CDR3: CASSVGQIYGYTF; DNA: TGTGCCAGCTCCGTGGGACAGATCTATGGCTACACCTTC
V: TRBV18; size: -; D: -; J: TRBJ1-5; CDR3: CASSPQVSNQPQHF; DNA: TGTGCCAGCTCACCACAGGTGAGCAATCAGCCCCAGCATTTT
V: TRBV28; size: -; D: -; J: TRBJ2-7; CDR3: CASSPQTGVLSEQYF; DNA: TGTGCCAGCAGTCCCCAGACAGGCGTCCTCTCCGAGCAGTACTTC
V: TRBV11-2; size: -; D: -; J: TRBJ1-2; CDR3: CASSLVPQGIQDYGYTF; DNA: TGTGCCAGCAGCTTAGTCCCCCAGGGGATCCAAGACTATGGCTACACCTTC
V: TRBV4-3; size: -; D: -; J: TRBJ2-5; CDR3: CASRKGVHQETQYF; DNA: TGCGCCAGCAGAAAAGGGGTCCACCAAGAGACCCAGTACTTC
V: TRBV18; size: -; D: -; J: TRBJ2-2; CDR3: CASSPFDGRRNTGELFF; DNA: TGTGCCAGCTCACCTTTCGACGGCAGGAGGAACACCGGGGAGCTGTTTTTT
V: TRBV7-2; size: once; D: -; J: TRBJ1-2; CDR3: CASSFQTETYGYTF; DNA: TGTGCCAGCAGCTTTCAGACAGAGACCTATGGCTACACCTTC
V: TRBV3-1; size: -; D: -; J: TRBJ2-7; CDR3: CASSSGPDQSYEQYF; DNA: TGTGCCAGCAGCTCCGGACCGGATCAGTCCTACGAGCAGTACTTC
V: TRBV25-1; size: -; D: -; J: TRBJ2-7; CDR3: CASSGTEPYEQYF; DNA: TGTGCCAGCAGTGGAACAGAGCCCTACGAGCAGTACTTC
V: TRBV3-1; size: -; D: -; J: TRBJ1-3; CDR3: CASSQREGRNTIYF; DNA: TGTGCCAGCAGCCAGAGGGAAGGCAGGAACACCATATATTTT
V: TRBV6-5; size: -; D: -; J: TRBJ2-6; CDR3: CASSYFHFQGSGANVLTF; DNA: TGTGCCAGCAGTTACTTCCACTTCCAGGGCTCTGGGGCCAACGTCCTGACTTTC
V: TRBV28; size: -; D: TRBD2; J: TRBJ2-1; CDR3: CASRSSGEYNEQFF; DNA: TGTGCCAGCAGGTCGAGCGGGGAGTACAATGAGCAGTTCTTC
V: TRBV18; size: -; D: -; J: TRBJ2-7; CDR3: CASSRTEISYEQYF; DNA: TGTGCCAGCTCGCGGACCGAAATCTCCTACGAGCAGTACTTC
V: TRBV29-1; size: -; D: TRBD1; J: TRBJ2-7; CDR3: CSIWTGDGHEQYF; DNA: TGCAGCATTTGGACAGGGGACGGGCACGAGCAGTACTTC
V: TRBV29-1; size: -; D: -; J: TRBJ2-7; CDR3: CSVDVFFRGTRRSYEQYF; DNA: TGCAGCGTTGATGTATTTTTTCGGGGGACCCGGAGGTCCTACGAGCAGTACTTC
V: TRBV7-3; size: once; D: -; J: TRBJ1-1; CDR3: CASSLTQDTEAFF; DNA: TGTGCCAGCAGCTTAACTCAGGACACTGAAGCTTTCTTT
V: TRBV20-1; size: -; D: -; J: TRBJ1-1; CDR3: CSARDLPLNTEAFF; DNA: TGCAGTGCTAGAGACCTTCCACTGAACACTGAAGCTTTCTTT
V: TRBV7-2; size: -; D: -; J: TRBJ1-5; CDR3: CASSLGGRSGQPQHF; DNA: TGTGCCAGCAGCTTAGGGGGGCGGAGCGGTCAGCCCCAGCATTTT
V: TRBV20-1; size: -; D: -; J: TRBJ2-3; CDR3: CSAPTSGTQYF; DNA: TGCAGTGCCCCTACATCGGGTACGCAGTATTTT
V: TRBV6-2/TRBV6-3; size: -; D: TRBD1; J: TRBJ1-1; CDR3: CASSYKGGTGSTEAFF; DNA: TGTGCCAGCAGTTACAAAGGGGGCACGGGAAGCACTGAAGCTTTCTTT
V: TRBV3-1; size: -; D: -; J: TRBJ2-6; CDR3: CASSHGGANVLTF; DNA: TGTGCCAGCAGCCACGGTGGGGCCAACGTCCTGACTTTC
V: TRBV7-9; size: few; D: -; J: TRBJ2-3; CDR3: CASSVATGPGTQYF; DNA: TGTGCCAGCAGCGTCGCGACCGGGCCAGGTACGCAGTATTTT